Below, 26 T cell receptor beta chains from the same sample are listed, as sequenced in a study of cytomegalovirus exposure and HLA in healthy donors. The PCR had 60 Vbeta and 13 Jbeta primers. The assay was immunoSEQ multiplex PCR, and TCRdb's table has in-frame clones only and misses some. The sample records some 160,000 clones, approximately 80% being singletons. The sample taken for sequencing was PBMCs. These receptors came from a boy between 2 and 10 years old in good health and CMV-seronegative.

The V gene is TRBV9, the J gene TRBJ2-1; TRBD2 agrees at 9 bases. This CDR3 has 15 amino acids. The V gene end was trimmed by 3 bases and the J gene end by 1 base; junction bases not matched to a gene: 2. CDR1 is SGDLS and CDR2 is YYNGEE in the germline V gene. For the CDR3, the DNA is TGTGCCAGCAGCGAGACTAGCGGATCCTACAATGAGCAGTTCTTC. It encodes CASSETSGSYNEQFF. Together with reference TRBV9 and TRBJ2-1, the CDR3 gives the full variable domain: DSGVTQTPKHLITATGQRVTLRCSPRSGDLSVYWYQQSLDQGLQFLIQYYNGEERAKGNILERFSAQQFPDLHSELNLSSLELGDSALYFCASSETSGSYNEQFFGPGTRLTVL.

The chain couples TRBV28 to TRBJ1-2; D is undetermined. Germline V gene lookup returns CDR1 MDHEN and CDR2 SYDVKM. The V gene lost 3 bases and the J gene lost 5 bases, with 13 bases spanning the gap. The CDR3 is 14 residues long. CDR3 nucleotide sequence: TGTGCCAGCAGTTTCTTCGCACACGGGTATGGCTACACCTTC. Translating it yields CASSFFAHGYGYTF.

The V call is TRBV6-1, the J call TRBJ2-1, with D tentatively TRBD2 (5 bases). From germline, CDR1 is MNHNS and CDR2 SASEGT. The CDR3 loop spans 15 amino acids. V was cut by 6 bases and J by 5 bases, with 17 bases left in between. The CDR3 nucleotides read TGTGCCAGCAGGGCTCTAGCCGAAGGACACAATGAGCAGTTCTTC. It yields the protein CASRALAEGHNEQFF.

V and J are TRBV5-1 and TRBJ1-2, with TRBD1 identical over 8 bases. The germline V gene encodes CDR1 SGHRS and CDR2 YFSETQ. V lost 0 bases and J lost 5; bases outside the gene matches: 3. The CDR3 is 14 residues long. The CDR3 sequence is CASSLEDRVYGYTF. The CDR3 coding sequence is TGCGCCAGCAGCTTGGAGGACAGGGTATATGGCTACACCTTC. The whole variable domain, remainder taken from reference TRBV5-1 and TRBJ1-2, is KAGVTQTPRYLIKTRGQQVTLSCSPISGHRSVSWYQQTPGQGLQFLFEYFSETQRNKGNFPGRFSGRQFSNSRSEMNVSTLELGDSALYLCASSLEDRVYGYTFGSGTRLTVV.

This chain uses TRBV9 with TRBJ2-3; 9 nucleotides match TRBD1. Unmatched junction bases numbered 5, after V lost 0 bases and J lost 3 bases. Germline lookup yields CDR1 SGDLS and CDR2 YYNGEE. This CDR3 is built from 16 residues. In DNA, the CDR3 is TGTGCCAGCAGCGTAGAGGGGACAGGGCTTACAGATACGCAGTATTTT. It yields the protein CASSVEGTGLTDTQYF.

The rearrangement joins TRBV5-1 to TRBJ1-2; perhaps TRBD1 as D (5 bases). The CDR3 runs 14 residues. Trimming pared 2 bases from V and 7 bases from J, leaving 15 bases between. The V gene's germline CDR1 is SGHRS and CDR2 YFSETQ. The CDR3 reads CASSFGSPGGGYTF. For the CDR3, the DNA is TGCGCCAGCAGCTTCGGCAGCCCCGGGGGTGGCTACACCTTC.

The DNA of the CDR3 is TGTGCCTGGAGTGTACTGTCCTTTCTGGGACACCGGAACACCGGGGAGCTGTTTTTT. It encodes CAWSVLSFLGHRNTGELFF. The V and J genes are TRBV30 and TRBJ2-2; maybe TRBD1 (6 bases). The ends were cut back, 0 bases at V and 1 base at J, with 21 bases in the middle. The germline V gene encodes CDR1 GTSNPN and CDR2 SVGIG (reference sequence). The CDR3 length is 19 residues.

Only a few counts were recorded for this clone. The chain uses TRBV6-5 and TRBJ2-2; weak D call: TRBD1 (5 bases). Germline assignment: CDR1 MNHEY and CDR2 SVGAGI. Trimming took off 4 bases at V and 9 bases at J, with 18 bases between the two ends. The CDR3 totals 15 residues. This CDR3 is CASSSPWQGGRELFF. CDR3 bases: TGTGCCAGCAGTTCGCCGTGGCAGGGTGGGCGGGAGCTGTTTTTT.

The rearrangement joins TRBV6-5 to TRBJ2-1; D not resolved. The germline V gene encodes CDR1 MNHEY and CDR2 SVGAGI. The CDR3 consists of 12 residues. V dropped 8 bases and J dropped 0 bases, with 5 bases sitting between them. The CDR3 coding sequence is TGTGCCAGCGTCTCCTCCTACAATGAGCAGTTCTTC. Protein product: CASVSSYNEQFF.

The chain links TRBV7-6 to TRBJ2-5, with D possibly matching TRBD1 (6 bases). Germline V gene lookup returns CDR1 SGHVS and CDR2 FNYEAQ. V was pared by 7 bases and J by 4 bases, with 16 bases between. The length of the CDR3 is 14 residues. The CDR3 spells CASNTPGAGETQYF. CDR3 bases: TGTGCCAGCAATACTCCAGGGGCGGGAGAGACCCAGTACTTC.

This chain uses TRBV9 with TRBJ2-3; 7 bases line up with TRBD2. The CDR3 consists of 16 residues. V was pared by 0 bases and J by 2 bases, with 6 bases of the junction left unmatched. CDR1 is SGDLS, CDR2 YYNGEE, per germline. DNA of the CDR3: TGTGCCAGCAGCGTAGGGGCGAGCGGGGACACAGATACGCAGTATTTT. Protein product: CASSVGASGDTDTQYF.

With regard to this clone: Germline is not matched at one junction end, which may reflect a read error. Other DNA sequences in the same sample also yield this CDR3. This chain joins TRBV12-5 and TRBJ2-7, with 13 bases fitting TRBD2. Germline CDR1 and CDR2: LGHNT and FRNRAP. The CDR3 is 16 amino acids. CDR3 coding DNA: TGCGCTAGTGGTTCCGTACTAGCGGGGGGGTGGGCCGAGCAGTACTTC. Its translation is CASGSVLAGGWAEQYF.

The rearrangement uses TRBV5-1 and TRBJ2-7, with D perhaps matching TRBD1 (5 bases). Germline V gives CDR1 SGHRS, CDR2 YFSETQ. The CDR3 runs to 13 residues. Between the trimmed V and J ends, which lost 3 bases and 3 bases, there was a span of 10 bases. The DNA of the CDR3 is TGCGCCAGCAGCTCTAGACAGCGCTACGAGCAGTACTTC. Its translation: CASSSRQRYEQYF.

The chain combines TRBV5-1 with TRBJ1-2; 8 nucleotides agree with TRBD1. The germline V gene has CDR1 SGHRS and CDR2 YFSETQ. The CDR3 has 13 residues. V trimming: 5 bases; J trimming: 5 bases; junction bases outside the gene matches: 5. The CDR3 loop is CASRHRQGYGYTF. CDR3 coding DNA: TGCGCCAGCAGACATCGACAGGGGTATGGCTACACCTTC.

The rearrangement joins TRBV6-5 to TRBJ2-5; tentative D call: TRBD1 (6 bases). CDR3 length: 15 amino acids. The V gene lost 2 bases and the J gene lost 5 bases, with 15 bases spanning the gap. CDR1 MNHEY and CDR2 SVGAGI come from the germline V gene. The CDR3: CASSYPTGLPETQYF. As DNA, the CDR3 is TGTGCCAGCAGTTACCCGACAGGCCTGCCGGAGACCCAGTACTTC.

The chain recombines TRBV7-8 with TRBJ2-7; TRBD2 agrees at 7 bases. Trimming removed 5 bases from V and 0 bases from J; junction bases left unmatched: 4. The CDR3 has 14 amino acids. Germline lookup yields CDR1 SGHVS and CDR2 FQNEAQ. CDR3 nucleotide sequence: TGTGCCAGCAGCATCGGACTAGACTCCTACGAGCAGTACTTC. As protein: CASSIGLDSYEQYF. The entire variable domain, with the rest obtained from reference TRBV7-8 and TRBJ2-7, is as follows: GAGVSQSPRYKVAKRGQDVALRCDPISGHVSLFWYQQALGQGPEFLTYFQNEAQLDKSGLPSDRFFAERPEGSVSTLKIQRTQQEDSAVYLCASSIGLDSYEQYFGPGTRLTVT.

This clone was recorded only once. V gene TRBV5-1 combines with J gene TRBJ2-1, with D unresolved. This CDR3 has 14 amino acids. Germline values: CDR1 SGHRS, CDR2 YFSETQ. The germline V and J ends were trimmed by 2 bases and 2 bases, with 8 bases remaining between them. CDR3 sequence: CASSLELTYNEQFF. In DNA, the CDR3 is TGCGCCAGCAGCTTAGAGTTGACCTACAATGAGCAGTTCTTC. Filled out from reference TRBV5-1 and TRBJ2-1, the complete variable domain reads KAGVTQTPRYLIKTRGQQVTLSCSPISGHRSVSWYQQTPGQGLQFLFEYFSETQRNKGNFPGRFSGRQFSNSRSEMNVSTLELGDSALYLCASSLELTYNEQFFGPGTRLTVL.

The V gene is TRBV6-1, the J gene TRBJ1-2; possibly TRBD1 for D (5 bases). The V end was cut by 1 base, the J end by 8 bases, with 17 bases between. CDR3 length: 15 amino acids. Germline assignment: CDR1 MNHNS and CDR2 SASEGT. Written as DNA, the CDR3 is TGTGCCAGCAGTGAAGTCTCTTTTGGGGGGGTCGGCTACACCTTC. This encodes CASSEVSFGGVGYTF.

Points on this clone: The junction differs from germline at one of its ends, possibly a read error. V gene TRBV5-5 combines with J gene TRBJ1-6; D is unclear. The CDR3 extends over 15 amino acids. Per germline, CDR1 SGHKS and CDR2 YYEKEE (reference sequence). CDR3 amino acids: CAGSVDSLTNSPLHF. CDR3 coding DNA: TGTGCCGGCAGCGTAGACTCACTGACCAATTCACCCCTCCACTTT. The whole variable domain, filled in from reference TRBV5-5 and TRBJ1-6, reads DAGVTQSPTHLIKTRGQQVTLRCSPISGHKSVSWYQQVLGQGPQFIFQYYEKEERGRGNFPDRFSARQFPNYSSELNVNALLLGDSALYLCAGSVDSLTNSPLHFGNGTRLTVT.

This chain joins TRBV19 and TRBJ2-2, with D perhaps TRBD2 (7 bases). CDR1 is LNHDA, CDR2 SQIVND, per germline (reference sequence). The CDR3 length is 15 residues. V was cut by 10 bases and J by 0 bases, with 15 bases left in between. CDR3 nucleotide sequence: TGTGCCACCACCGCGGGGGCAGCGAACACCGGGGAGCTGTTTTTT. It specifies CATTAGAANTGELFF.

The gene calls are TRBV18 and TRBJ2-3; 10 bases line up with TRBD2. V shed 3 bases and J 2 bases; nucleotides not matched to a gene: 8. Germline assignment: CDR1 KGHSH and CDR2 LQKENI. The CDR3 loop spans 17 amino acids. Here the CDR3 reads CASSPTSGGEYTDTQYF. CDR3 DNA sequence: TGTGCCAGCTCACCGACCAGCGGGGGGGAGTACACAGATACGCAGTATTTT.

The CDR3 sequence is CATSRDTWLIPHQPQHF. As DNA, the CDR3 is TGTGCCACCAGCAGAGATACATGGCTGATACCTCATCAGCCCCAGCATTTT. V is TRBV15 and J is TRBJ1-5; no definite D call. Trimming left V 0 bases short and J 5 bases short, with 17 bases between. The CDR3 contains 17 residues. From germline, CDR1 is LNHNV and CDR2 YYDKDF (reference sequence).

This sequence joins TRBV29-1 and TRBJ2-1, with a weak D call TRBD1 (6 bases). This CDR3 comprises 10 residues. V was trimmed by 8 bases and J by 6 bases, leaving 8 bases between them. Germline V gene data show CDR1 as SQVTM and CDR2 as ANQGSEA. For the CDR3, the DNA is TGCAGCCTCAGGGGCAATGAGCAGTTCTTC. Translating gives CSLRGNEQFF.

V gene TRBV28 combines with J gene TRBJ2-7; D is undetermined. Per the germline V gene, CDR1 is MDHEN and CDR2 is SYDVKM. The V end was cut by 3 bases, the J end by 4 bases, with 7 bases between. The CDR3 runs to 12 residues. CDR3 nucleotide sequence: TGTGCCAGCAGTTTGGTCGCGTACGAGCAGTACTTC. Translation gives CASSLVAYEQYF. The variable domain in full, with the rest retrieved from reference TRBV28 and TRBJ2-7, is DVKVTQSSRYLVKRTGEKVFLECVQDMDHENMFWYRQDPGLGLRLIYFSYDVKMKEKGDIPEGYSVSREKKERFSLILESASTNQTSMYLCASSLVAYEQYFGPGTRLTVT.

The chain combines TRBV28 with TRBJ1-2; D is perhaps TRBD1 (5 bases). This CDR3 comprises 13 residues. V lost 3 bases and J 4 bases, leaving 9 bases between the germline ends. CDR1 and CDR2 from the germline V gene are MDHEN and SYDVKM. This CDR3 is CASSFSDIYGYTF. In DNA form, the CDR3 reads TGTGCCAGCAGTTTCTCGGACATCTATGGCTACACCTTC.

J is TRBJ1-4 and V is TRBV18; 7 bases map to TRBD1. The trim removed 2 bases at V and 3 bases at J, leaving 6 bases unmatched. CDR1 and CDR2 (germline): KGHSH, LQKENI. There are 16 residues in the CDR3. This CDR3 reads CASSPLRDSSNEKLFF. The DNA of the CDR3 is TGTGCCAGCTCACCATTACGGGACAGTTCTAATGAAAAACTGTTTTTT.